This TCR beta chain was found in a study of cytomegalovirus exposure and HLA in healthy donors. Points from the study as a whole: For TCR beta chains, V- and J-gene trimming was later linked to a missense DCLRE1C variant. Reported results showed that the classifier diagnosed cytomegalovirus status with high specificity and sensitivity.

Note on this clone: Its target is unknown.

Amplification used 60 Vbeta primers and 13 Jbeta primers. Sequencing used immunoSEQ multiplex PCR; TCRdb keeps in-frame clones, though not all of them. Found here are some 170,000 clones, roughly 76% of them singletons; the top ten hold 4.9%. V trimming: 0 bases; J trimming: 7 bases; junction bases outside the gene matches: 7. The CDR3 runs 17 residues. Germline loops: CDR1 PRHDT, CDR2 FYEKMQ (reference sequence). Healthy bone marrow donors formed the donor group. Likely unrecorded immune exposures existed in these nominally healthy donors. The chain is built from TRBV13 and TRBJ2-1; TRBD1 matches 12 bases. This TCR came from a woman aged 18-35 years in good health and CMV-seropositive. The specimen was PBMCs. In DNA form, the CDR3 reads TGTGCCAGCAGCTTAGGCCTCGGGACAGGGGGCAGGAATGAGCAGTTCTTC. As protein: CASSLGLGTGGRNEQFF.